The clone carrying this TCR beta chain came up once. Its specificity is unknown. This specimen belongs to a study of OX40 agonist ivuxolimab in advanced cancers. Study details: In three patients, partial responses were observed, one with hepatocellular carcinoma and two with cutaneous melanoma.

V lost 2 bases and J 0 bases, leaving 18 bases between the germline ends. The germline CDR1 and CDR2 sequences are SGHTS and YDEGEE. The CDR3 is made up of 19 amino acids. Study results and limitations: More expanded clones were seen, on average, in CD8+ T cells than in CD4+.

Data came from immunoSEQ multiplex PCR; TCRdb stores just in-frame clones and leaves some out. The sample has 68,000 or so clones, around 82% seen once. Blood draws occurred at baseline, cycle 4 day 1, and cycle 7 day 1. V usage is TRBV5-8 and J usage is TRBJ1-6; no clear D. The source material was CD4+ or CD8+ T cells sorted from blood, sampled in a trial of the OX40 agonist ivuxolimab. This clonotype originated in an adult with an advanced solid tumor such as melanoma, head and neck, liver or kidney cancer. As DNA, the CDR3 is TGTGCCAGCAGCTTCGCTTCGAGGGTGGCCAGCTCCTATAATTCACCCCTCCACTTT. Encoded protein: CASSFASRVASSYNSPLHF.